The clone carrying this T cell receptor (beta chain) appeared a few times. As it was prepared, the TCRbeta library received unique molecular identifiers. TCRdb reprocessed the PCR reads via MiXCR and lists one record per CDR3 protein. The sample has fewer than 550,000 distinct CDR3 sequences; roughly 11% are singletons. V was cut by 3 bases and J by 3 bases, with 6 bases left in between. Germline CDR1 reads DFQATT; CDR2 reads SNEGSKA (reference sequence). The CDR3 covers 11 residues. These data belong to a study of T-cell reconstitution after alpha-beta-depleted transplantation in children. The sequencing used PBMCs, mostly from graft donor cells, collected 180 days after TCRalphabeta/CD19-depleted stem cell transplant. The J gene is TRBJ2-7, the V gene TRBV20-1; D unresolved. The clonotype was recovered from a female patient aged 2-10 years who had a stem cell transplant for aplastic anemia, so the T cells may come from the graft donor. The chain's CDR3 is CSASTFYEQYF. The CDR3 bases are TGCAGTGCTAGTACTTTCTACGAGCAGTACTTC.